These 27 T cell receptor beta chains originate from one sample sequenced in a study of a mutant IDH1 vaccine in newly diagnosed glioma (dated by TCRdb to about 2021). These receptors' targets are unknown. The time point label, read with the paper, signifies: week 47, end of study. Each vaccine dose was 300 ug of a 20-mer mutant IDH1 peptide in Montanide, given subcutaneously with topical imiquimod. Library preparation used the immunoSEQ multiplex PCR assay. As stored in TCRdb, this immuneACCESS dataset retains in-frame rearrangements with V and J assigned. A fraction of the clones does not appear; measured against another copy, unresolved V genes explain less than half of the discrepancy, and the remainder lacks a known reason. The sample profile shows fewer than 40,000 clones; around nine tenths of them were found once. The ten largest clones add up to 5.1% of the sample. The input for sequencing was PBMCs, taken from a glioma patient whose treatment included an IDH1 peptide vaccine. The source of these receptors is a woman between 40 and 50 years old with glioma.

Here the CDR3 DNA reads TGCGCCAGCAGCTTGGAACAGGGGGGAAAAGTAGCTTTCTTT. Protein product: CASSLEQGGKVAFF. The genes are TRBV5-1 and TRBJ1-1, with 8 positions matching TRBD1. J gave up 10 bases and V 0 bases, and 8 bases lay outside the gene matches. The V gene's germline CDR1 is SGHRS and CDR2 YFSETQ. The CDR3 is made up of 14 amino acids.

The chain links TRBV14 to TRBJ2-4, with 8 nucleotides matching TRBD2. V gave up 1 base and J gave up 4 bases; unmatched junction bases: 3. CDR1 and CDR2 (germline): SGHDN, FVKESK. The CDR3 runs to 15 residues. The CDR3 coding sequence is TGTGCCAGCAGCCAAGTTTCGGGGGGGAAAAACATTCAGTACTTC. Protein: CASSQVSGGKNIQYF.

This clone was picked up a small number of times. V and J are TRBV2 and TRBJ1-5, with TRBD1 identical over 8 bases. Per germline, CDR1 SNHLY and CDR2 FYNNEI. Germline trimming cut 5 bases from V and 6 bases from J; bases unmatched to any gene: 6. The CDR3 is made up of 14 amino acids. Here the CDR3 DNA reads TGTGCCAGCAGTAGACAGGGGACGGGTCAGCCCCAGCATTTT. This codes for CASSRQGTGQPQHF.

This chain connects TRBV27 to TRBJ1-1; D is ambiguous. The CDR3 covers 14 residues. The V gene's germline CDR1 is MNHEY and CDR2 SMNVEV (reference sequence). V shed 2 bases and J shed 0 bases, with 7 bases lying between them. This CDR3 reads CASSLLGMNTEAFF. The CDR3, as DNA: TGTGCCAGCAGTTTACTGGGGATGAACACTGAAGCTTTCTTT.

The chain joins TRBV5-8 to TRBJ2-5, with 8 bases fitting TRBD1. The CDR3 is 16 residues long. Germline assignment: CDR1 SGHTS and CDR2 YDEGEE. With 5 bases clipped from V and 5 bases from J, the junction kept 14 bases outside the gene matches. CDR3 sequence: CASSTLTGAVEETQYF. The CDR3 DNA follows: TGTGCCAGCAGTACCCTGACAGGGGCGGTCGAGGAGACCCAGTACTTC.

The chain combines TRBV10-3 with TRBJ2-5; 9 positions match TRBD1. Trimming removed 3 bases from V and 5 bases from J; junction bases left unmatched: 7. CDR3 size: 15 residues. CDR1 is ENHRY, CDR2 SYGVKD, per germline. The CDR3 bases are TGTGCCATCAGTGATGGGGGACAGGGTGGGGAGACCCAGTACTTC. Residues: CAISDGGQGGETQYF.

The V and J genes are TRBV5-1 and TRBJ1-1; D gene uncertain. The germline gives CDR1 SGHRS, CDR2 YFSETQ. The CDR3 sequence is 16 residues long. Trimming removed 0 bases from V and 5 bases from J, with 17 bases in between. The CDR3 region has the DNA TGCGCCAGCAGCTTGGCCGTGTCCGGGGTGCGGACTGAAGCTTTCTTT. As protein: CASSLAVSGVRTEAFF.

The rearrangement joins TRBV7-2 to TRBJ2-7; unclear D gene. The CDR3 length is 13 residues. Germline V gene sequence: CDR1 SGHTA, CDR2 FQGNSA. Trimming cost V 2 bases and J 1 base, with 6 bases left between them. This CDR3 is CASSLWQSYEQYF. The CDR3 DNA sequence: TGTGCCAGCAGCTTATGGCAGTCCTACGAGCAGTACTTC.

Written as DNA, the CDR3 is TGTGCCAGCAGCCAGGGGACCTCTAGCACAGATACGCAGTATTTT. It is translated as CASSQGTSSTDTQYF. This chain links TRBV7-9 with TRBJ2-3; a possible D gene is TRBD1 (6 bases). CDR1 SEHNR and CDR2 FQNEAQ come from the germline V gene (reference sequence). The CDR3 runs to 15 residues. The V end was cut by 5 bases, the J end by 0 bases, with 12 bases between.

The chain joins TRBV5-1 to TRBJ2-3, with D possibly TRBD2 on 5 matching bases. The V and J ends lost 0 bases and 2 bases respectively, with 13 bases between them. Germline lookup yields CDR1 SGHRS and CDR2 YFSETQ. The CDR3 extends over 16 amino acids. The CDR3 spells CASSLASRKYTDTQYF. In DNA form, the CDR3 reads TGCGCCAGCAGCTTGGCTAGCAGGAAATACACAGATACGCAGTATTTT.

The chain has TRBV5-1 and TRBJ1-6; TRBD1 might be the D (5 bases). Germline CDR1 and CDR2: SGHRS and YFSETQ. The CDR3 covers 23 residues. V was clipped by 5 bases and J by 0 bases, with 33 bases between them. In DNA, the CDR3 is TGCGCCAGCAGGAGCCTCTGGGGGGATCAACTAACCGAAGAAGGCTCCTATAATTCACCCCTCCACTTT. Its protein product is CASRSLWGDQLTEEGSYNSPLHF.

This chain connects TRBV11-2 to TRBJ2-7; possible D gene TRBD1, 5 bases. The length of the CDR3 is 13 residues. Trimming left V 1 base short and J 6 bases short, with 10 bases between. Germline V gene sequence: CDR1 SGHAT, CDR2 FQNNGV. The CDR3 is CASSLVQGPEQYF. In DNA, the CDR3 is TGTGCCAGCAGCTTAGTTCAGGGCCCCGAGCAGTACTTC.

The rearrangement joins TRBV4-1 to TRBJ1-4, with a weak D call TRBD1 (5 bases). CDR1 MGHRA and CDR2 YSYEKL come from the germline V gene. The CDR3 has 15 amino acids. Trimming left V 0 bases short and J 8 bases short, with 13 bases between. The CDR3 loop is CASSQDRSREEKLFF. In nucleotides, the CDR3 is TGCGCCAGCAGCCAAGATAGGAGCAGGGAAGAAAAACTGTTTTTT.

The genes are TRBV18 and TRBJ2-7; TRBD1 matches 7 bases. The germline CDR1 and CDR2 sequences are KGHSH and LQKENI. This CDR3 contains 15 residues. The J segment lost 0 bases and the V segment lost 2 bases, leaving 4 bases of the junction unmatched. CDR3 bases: TGTGCCAGCTCACCAAGACAGGGCGACTCCTACGAGCAGTACTTC. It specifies CASSPRQGDSYEQYF.

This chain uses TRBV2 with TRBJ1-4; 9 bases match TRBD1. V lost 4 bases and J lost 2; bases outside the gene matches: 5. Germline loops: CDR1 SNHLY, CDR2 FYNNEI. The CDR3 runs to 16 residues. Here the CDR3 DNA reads TGTGCCAGCAGTGCCACAGGGGGCCTCACTAATGAAAAACTGTTTTTT. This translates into CASSATGGLTNEKLFF.

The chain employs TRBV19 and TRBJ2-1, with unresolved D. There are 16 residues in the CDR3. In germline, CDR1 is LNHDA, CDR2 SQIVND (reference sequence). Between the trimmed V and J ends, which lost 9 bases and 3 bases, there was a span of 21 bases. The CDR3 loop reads CASNADPEAFYNEQFF. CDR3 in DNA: TGTGCCAGCAACGCCGATCCGGAAGCATTCTACAATGAGCAGTTCTTC.

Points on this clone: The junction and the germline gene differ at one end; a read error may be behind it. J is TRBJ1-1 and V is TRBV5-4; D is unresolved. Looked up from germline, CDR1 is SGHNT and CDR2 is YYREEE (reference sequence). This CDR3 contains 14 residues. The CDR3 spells CASSFDGVKTEAFF. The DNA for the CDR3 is TGTGCCAGCAGCTTCGACGGGGTGAAGACTGAAGCTTTCTTT. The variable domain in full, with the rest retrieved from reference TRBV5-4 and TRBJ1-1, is ETGVTQSPTHLIKTRGQQVTLRCSSQSGHNTVSWYQQALGQGPQFIFQYYREEENGRGNFPPRFSGLQFPNYSSELNVNALELDDSALYLCASSFDGVKTEAFFGQGTRLTVV.

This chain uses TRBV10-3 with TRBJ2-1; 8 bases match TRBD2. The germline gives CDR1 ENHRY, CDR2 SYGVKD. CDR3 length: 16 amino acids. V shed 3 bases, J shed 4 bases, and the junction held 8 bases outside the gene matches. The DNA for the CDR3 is TGTGCCATCAGTGATGTGGGACTAGATGAATACAATGAGCAGTTCTTC. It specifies CAISDVGLDEYNEQFF.

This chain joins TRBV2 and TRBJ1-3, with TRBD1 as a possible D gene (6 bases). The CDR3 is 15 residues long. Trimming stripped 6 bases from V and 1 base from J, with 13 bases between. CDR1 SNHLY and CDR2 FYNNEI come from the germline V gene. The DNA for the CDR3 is TGTGCCAGCAGGACGGGGGGCTTGTCTGGAAACACCATATATTTT. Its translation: CASRTGGLSGNTIYF. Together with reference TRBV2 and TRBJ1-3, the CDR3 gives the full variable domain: EPEVTQTPSHQVTQMGQEVILRCVPISNHLYFYWYRQILGQKVEFLVSFYNNEISEKSEIFDDQFSVERPDGSNFTLKIRSTKLEDSAMYFCASRTGGLSGNTIYFGEGSWLTVV.

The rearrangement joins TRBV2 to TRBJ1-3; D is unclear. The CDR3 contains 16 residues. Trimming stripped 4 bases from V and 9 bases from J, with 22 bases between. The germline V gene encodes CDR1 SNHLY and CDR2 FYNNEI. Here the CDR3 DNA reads TGTGCCAGCAGTGGTTCGGTTGTCTTCACCAGAGGCACCATATATTTT. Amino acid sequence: CASSGSVVFTRGTIYF. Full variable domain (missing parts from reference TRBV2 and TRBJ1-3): EPEVTQTPSHQVTQMGQEVILRCVPISNHLYFYWYRQILGQKVEFLVSFYNNEISEKSEIFDDQFSVERPDGSNFTLKIRSTKLEDSAMYFCASSGSVVFTRGTIYFGEGSWLTVV.

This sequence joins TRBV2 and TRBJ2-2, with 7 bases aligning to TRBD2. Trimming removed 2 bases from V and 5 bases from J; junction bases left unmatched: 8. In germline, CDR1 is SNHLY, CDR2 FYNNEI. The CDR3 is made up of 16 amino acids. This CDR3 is CASSETAGAGTGELFF. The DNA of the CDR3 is TGTGCCAGCAGTGAAACCGCGGGAGCGGGAACCGGGGAGCTGTTTTTT.

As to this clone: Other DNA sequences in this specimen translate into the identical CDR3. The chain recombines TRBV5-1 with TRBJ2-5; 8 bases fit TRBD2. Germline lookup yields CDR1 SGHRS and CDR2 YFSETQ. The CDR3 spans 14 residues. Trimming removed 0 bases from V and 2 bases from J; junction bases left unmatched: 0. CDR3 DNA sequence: TGCGCCAGCAGCTTGGCGGGGGGGCAAGAGACCCAGTACTTC. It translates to CASSLAGGQETQYF.

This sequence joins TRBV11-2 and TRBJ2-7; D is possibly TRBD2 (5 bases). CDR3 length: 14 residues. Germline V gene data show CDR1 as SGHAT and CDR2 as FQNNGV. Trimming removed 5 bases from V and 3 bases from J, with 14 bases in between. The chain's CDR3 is CASSPRVLGYEQYF. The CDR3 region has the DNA TGTGCCAGCAGCCCGAGGGTGCTAGGCTACGAGCAGTACTTC.

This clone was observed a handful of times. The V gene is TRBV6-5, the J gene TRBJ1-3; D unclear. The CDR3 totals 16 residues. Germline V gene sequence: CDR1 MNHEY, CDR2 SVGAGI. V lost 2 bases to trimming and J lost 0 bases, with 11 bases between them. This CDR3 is CASSYTHGVSGNTIYF. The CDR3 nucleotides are TGTGCCAGCAGTTACACTCACGGGGTCTCTGGAAACACCATATATTTT.

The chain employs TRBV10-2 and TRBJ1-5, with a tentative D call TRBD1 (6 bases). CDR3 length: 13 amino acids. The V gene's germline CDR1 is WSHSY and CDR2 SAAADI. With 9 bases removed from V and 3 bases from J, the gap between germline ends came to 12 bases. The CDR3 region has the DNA TGCGCCAGGAGTAGGGGGGACAATCAGCCCCAGCATTTT. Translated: CARSRGDNQPQHF.

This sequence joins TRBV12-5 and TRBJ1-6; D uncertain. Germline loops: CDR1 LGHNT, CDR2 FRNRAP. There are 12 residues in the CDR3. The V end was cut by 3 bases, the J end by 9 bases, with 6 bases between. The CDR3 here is CASGFSLSPLHF. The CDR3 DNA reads TGTGCTAGTGGTTTTTCGCTTTCACCCCTCCACTTT.

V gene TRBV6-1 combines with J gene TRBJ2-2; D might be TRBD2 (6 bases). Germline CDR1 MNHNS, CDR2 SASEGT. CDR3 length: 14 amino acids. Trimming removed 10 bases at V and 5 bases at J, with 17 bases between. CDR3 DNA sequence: TGTGCCACCGGACCCTTCGGGAGTACCGGGGAGCTGTTTTTT. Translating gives CATGPFGSTGELFF.